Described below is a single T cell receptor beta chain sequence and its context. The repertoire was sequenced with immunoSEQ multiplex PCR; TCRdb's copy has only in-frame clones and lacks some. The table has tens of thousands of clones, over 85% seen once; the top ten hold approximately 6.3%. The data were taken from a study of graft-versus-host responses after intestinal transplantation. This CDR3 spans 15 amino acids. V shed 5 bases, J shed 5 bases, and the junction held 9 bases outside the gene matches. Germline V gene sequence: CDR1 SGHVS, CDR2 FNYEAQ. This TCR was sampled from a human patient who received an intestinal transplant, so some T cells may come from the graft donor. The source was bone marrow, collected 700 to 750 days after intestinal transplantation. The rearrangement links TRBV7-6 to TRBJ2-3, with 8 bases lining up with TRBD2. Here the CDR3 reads CASSTSGRGGDTQYF. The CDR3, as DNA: TGTGCCAGCAGCACTAGCGGAAGAGGGGGAGATACGCAGTATTTT.